This passage covers 30 T cell receptor beta chains from one sample sequenced in a study of shared clonotypes between healthy human individuals. The data were produced by immunoSEQ multiplex PCR, yet TCRdb's version contains in-frame clones alone and is incomplete. The sample has about 2.4 million clones, around nine tenths seen once. The sequencing input was naive CD4+ T cells sorted from blood. The subset is: CD45RA+ positively selected. The receptors were sampled from a young man in good health.

The chain couples TRBV4-2 to TRBJ2-3; D is undetermined. The CDR3 consists of 14 residues. The germline CDR1 and CDR2 sequences are LGHNA and YNFKEQ. V lost 4 bases to trimming and J lost 2 bases, with 10 bases between them. CDR3 sequence: CASSLGSHTDTQYF. In DNA, the CDR3 is TGTGCCAGCAGCCTAGGATCCCACACAGATACGCAGTATTTT.

The V gene is TRBV6-6, the J gene TRBJ1-4, with TRBD1 matching 7 bases. V lost 4 bases, J lost 2 bases, and 4 bases stayed unmatched. The CDR3 contains 15 residues. Germline-derived CDR1 and CDR2 are MNHNY and SVGAGI (reference sequence). CDR3: CASSWGQRTNEKLFF. The CDR3, as DNA: TGTGCCAGCAGTTGGGGACAGAGGACTAATGAAAAACTGTTTTTT.

The genes are TRBV7-9 and TRBJ1-2, with 8 bases that match TRBD1. The CDR3 consists of 16 residues. Trimming at V came to 5 bases and at J to 2 bases, leaving 10 bases not matched to a gene. Germline CDR1 reads SEHNR; CDR2 reads FQNEAQ (reference sequence). The CDR3 spells CASSPFGQGLNYGYTF. The CDR3, as DNA: TGTGCCAGCAGCCCATTTGGACAGGGCCTAAACTATGGCTACACCTTC.

This clone was recorded only once. This chain connects TRBV5-6 to TRBJ1-2; D perhaps matches TRBD1 (5 bases). This CDR3 is built from 17 residues. With 0 bases removed from V and 2 bases from J, the gap between germline ends came to 17 bases. CDR1 is SGHDT, CDR2 YYEEEE, per germline. CDR3 bases: TGTGCCAGCAGCTTGGGACTATTCGGGGGATCCAACTATGGCTACACCTTC. As protein: CASSLGLFGGSNYGYTF.

The chain is built from TRBV7-2 and TRBJ2-1, with D maybe TRBD2 (6 bases). CDR1 and CDR2 (germline): SGHTA, FQGNSA. The ends were cut back, 5 bases at V and 3 bases at J, with 14 bases in the middle. CDR3 length equals 15 residues. The DNA of the CDR3 is TGTGCCAGCAGCATTGGGACTTACTACTACAATGAGCAGTTCTTC. It yields the protein CASSIGTYYYNEQFF.

The V and J genes are TRBV7-9 and TRBJ2-3, with a possible D match to TRBD1 (5 bases). The length of the CDR3 is 15 residues. V was pared by 1 base and J by 1 base, with 9 bases between. Germline V gene data show CDR1 as SEHNR and CDR2 as FQNEAQ (reference sequence). CDR3 nucleotide sequence: TGTGCCAGCAGCTTAGAAGGGGATGGCACAGATACGCAGTATTTT. Its protein is CASSLEGDGTDTQYF.

CDR3 nucleotide sequence: TGTGCCAGCAGCCTAGGGGTTATGGGGCCAGATACGCAGTATTTT. It is translated as CASSLGVMGPDTQYF. V gene TRBV7-2 combines with J gene TRBJ2-3; D possibly corresponds to TRBD1 (5 bases). The germline gives CDR1 SGHTA, CDR2 FQGNSA. CDR3 length equals 15 residues. Trimming shortened V by 5 bases and J by 4 bases, and 16 bases separated the two germline ends.

This clone was found once. The sample holds other DNA sequences that translate to the same CDR3. The chain couples TRBV18 to TRBJ2-7; 11 nucleotides agree with TRBD1. This CDR3 contains 15 residues. CDR1 KGHSH and CDR2 LQKENI come from the germline V gene. J lost 3 bases, V lost 2 bases, and 3 bases had no gene match. The DNA of the CDR3 is TGTGCCAGCTCACCAACCGGGACAGGGGGCTACGAGCAGTACTTC. This sequence encodes CASSPTGTGGYEQYF.

This chain joins TRBV6-1 and TRBJ1-1; D not resolved. This CDR3 region has 12 residues. Germline CDR1 MNHNS, CDR2 SASEGT. Trimming removed 3 bases at V and 12 bases at J, with 14 bases between. The CDR3 nucleotides read TGTGCCAGCAGTGAGAACCGGAACGAGCCTTTCTTT. Amino acid sequence: CASSENRNEPFF.

On this clone: This CDR3 is also generated by other DNA sequences in the sample. The rearrangement joins TRBV27 to TRBJ2-3; D is uncertain. Germline loops: CDR1 MNHEY, CDR2 SMNVEV (reference sequence). CDR3 length: 12 amino acids. Trimming removed 6 bases from V and 4 bases from J, with 8 bases in between. CDR3 bases: TGTGCCAGCAGGAGCCGCGCAGATACGCAGTATTTT. Encoded protein: CASRSRADTQYF.

The chain joins TRBV2 to TRBJ2-5; D is unclear. The CDR3 totals 15 residues. V lost 6 bases and J 0 bases, leaving 14 bases between the germline ends. Germline V lookup: CDR1 SNHLY, CDR2 FYNNEI. The CDR3 here is CASRKDGLYQETQYF. In DNA form, the CDR3 reads TGTGCCAGCAGAAAGGACGGATTGTACCAAGAGACCCAGTACTTC.

The J gene is TRBJ2-5, the V gene TRBV11-2; D gene ambiguous. The CDR3 is 18 residues long. Germline CDR1 reads SGHAT; CDR2 reads FQNNGV. Trimming left V 2 bases short and J 4 bases short, with 23 bases between. CDR3 nucleotide sequence: TGTGCCAGCAGCTTAATCATGTTCGGGTCCATCGTGGTAGAGACCCAGTACTTC. Translated, it gives CASSLIMFGSIVVETQYF.

V usage is TRBV27 and J usage is TRBJ2-3, with D perhaps TRBD2 (5 bases). The V end lost 3 bases, the J end lost 0 bases, and 13 bases lay between the germline ends. The CDR3 contains 16 residues. Germline CDR1 reads MNHEY; CDR2 reads SMNVEV (reference sequence). CDR3 residues: CASSFLGLPSTDTQYF. The CDR3 DNA reads as TGTGCCAGCAGTTTTCTAGGACTTCCTAGCACAGATACGCAGTATTTT.

The V gene is TRBV23-1, the J gene TRBJ2-2, with D unclear. TRBV23-1 is flagged as an ORF with uncertain function. V lost 11 bases and J lost 2, with 15 bases in between. The CDR3 runs to 14 residues. CDR3 bases: TGCGCCCTTAACGGCAGGTTTAACACCGGGGAGCTGTTTTTT. Its translation: CALNGRFNTGELFF.

The chain combines TRBV7-2 with TRBJ2-1; 11 positions agree with TRBD2. Trimming cost V 0 bases and J 6 bases; bases outside gene matches: 7. The germline gives CDR1 SGHTA, CDR2 FQGNSA. CDR3 length: 17 amino acids. CDR3 residues: CASSLAHLAGGPNEQFF. The CDR3 coding sequence is TGTGCCAGCAGCTTAGCGCACTTAGCGGGAGGGCCCAATGAGCAGTTCTTC.

This clone was detected only a few times. The same CDR3 can be traced to other DNA sequences in this sample. The chain has TRBV5-1 and TRBJ2-6; D remains ambiguous. Germline V gene data show CDR1 as SGHRS and CDR2 as YFSETQ. The CDR3 extends over 14 amino acids. V was clipped by 0 bases and J by 2 bases, with 3 bases between them. Here the CDR3 reads CASSLVAGANVLTF. CDR3 in DNA: TGCGCCAGCAGCTTGGTGGCTGGGGCCAACGTCCTGACTTTC.

Only a few counts were recorded for this clone. The rearrangement links TRBV5-6 to TRBJ1-5; 8 bases align to TRBD1. Germline-derived CDR1 and CDR2 are SGHDT and YYEEEE. The CDR3 covers 15 residues. V lost 4 bases, J lost 2 bases, and 5 bases stayed unmatched. The CDR3 here is CASSGGQGRNQPQHF. CDR3 nucleotides: TGTGCCAGCAGCGGAGGACAGGGCCGCAATCAGCCCCAGCATTTT. The full variable domain, its missing parts supplied by reference TRBV5-6 and TRBJ1-5, is DAGVTQSPTHLIKTRGQQVTLRCSPKSGHDTVSWYQQALGQGPQFIFQYYEEEERQRGNFPDRFSGHQFPNYSSELNVNALLLGDSALYLCASSGGQGRNQPQHFGDGTRLSIL.

The chain's CDR3 is CASSSPGRETQYF. CDR3 in DNA: TGTGCCAGCAGCTCACCGGGGCGAGAGACCCAGTACTTC. The genes are TRBV7-8 and TRBJ2-5; D could derive from TRBD1 or TRBD2 (5 bases each). The germline V and J ends were trimmed by 4 bases and 4 bases, with 10 bases remaining between them. Germline lookup yields CDR1 SGHVS and CDR2 FQNEAQ. This CDR3 has 13 amino acids.

This sequence joins TRBV14 and TRBJ1-1; D not certain. The germline V and J ends were trimmed by 0 bases and 3 bases, with 11 bases remaining between them. The V gene's germline CDR1 is SGHDN and CDR2 FVKESK. The CDR3 contains 15 residues. The CDR3 region has the DNA TGTGCCAGCAGCCAAGACCCGGGGAGCTACACTGAAGCTTTCTTT. Translating gives CASSQDPGSYTEAFF.

This chain uses TRBV5-1 with TRBJ1-5, with TRBD1 matching 9 bases. The CDR3 covers 16 residues. From germline, CDR1 is SGHRS and CDR2 YFSETQ. Trimming removed 5 bases from V and 4 bases from J; junction bases left unmatched: 10. CDR3 DNA sequence: TGCGCCAGCAGTCTGGAGCCCGGACAGGGGAATCAGCCCCAGCATTTT. This sequence encodes CASSLEPGQGNQPQHF.

For this clone: Within the sample, other DNA sequences also encode this same CDR3. This chain connects TRBV5-1 to TRBJ2-1; 11 bases are shared with TRBD2. This CDR3 is built from 15 residues. Germline-derived CDR1 and CDR2 are SGHRS and YFSETQ. With V trimmed by 1 base and J by 3 bases, 0 bases remained unmatched. The CDR3 DNA is TGCGCCAGCAGCTTGACTAGCGGGAGCTACAATGAGCAGTTCTTC. Translated: CASSLTSGSYNEQFF.

V is TRBV6-6 and J is TRBJ2-1; D unclear. This CDR3 is built from 14 residues. V was shortened by 7 bases and J by 0 bases, with 10 bases between the two germline ends. Germline CDR1 is MNHNY and CDR2 is SVGAGI (reference sequence). The CDR3 nucleotides are TGTGCCAGCAAACTACTTAGCTCCTACAATGAGCAGTTCTTC. Residues: CASKLLSSYNEQFF.

V gene TRBV20-1 combines with J gene TRBJ1-2; D unresolved. The germline V gene has CDR1 DFQATT and CDR2 SNEGSKA (reference sequence). The ends were cut back, 6 bases at V and 6 bases at J, with 8 bases in the middle. The CDR3 is 10 amino acids. Here the CDR3 reads CSAKRDGYTF. CDR3 coding DNA: TGCAGTGCCAAGAGGGATGGCTACACCTTC.

The chain employs TRBV4-3 and TRBJ2-3; D could derive from TRBD1 or TRBD2 (6 bases each). Germline CDR1 is LGHNA and CDR2 is YSLEER. Trimming removed 0 bases at V and 2 bases at J, with 12 bases between. The CDR3 contains 16 residues. The CDR3 protein is CASSQDRGLYTDTQYF. The CDR3 DNA is TGCGCCAGCAGCCAAGATCGGGGGCTATACACAGATACGCAGTATTTT.

The chain joins TRBV4-1 to TRBJ2-2; 7 bases align to TRBD2. The CDR3 runs 17 residues. Losses at the gene ends were 3 bases for V and 6 bases for J; bases not matched to a gene: 13. Germline values: CDR1 MGHRA, CDR2 YSYEKL. The CDR3 bases are TGCGCCAGCAGCCACCCGGCGCGGGGGTCGGCGGCCGGGGAGCTGTTTTTT. This sequence encodes CASSHPARGSAAGELFF.

The chain employs TRBV15 and TRBJ2-3; TRBD2 is a possible D gene (5 bases). Trimming left V 1 base short and J 2 bases short, with 10 bases between. The CDR3 has 15 amino acids. CDR1 and CDR2 (germline): LNHNV, YYDKDF (reference sequence). CDR3 amino acids: CATSRVGGFTDTQYF. CDR3 bases: TGTGCCACCAGCAGAGTTGGCGGGTTCACAGATACGCAGTATTTT.

This clone was seen only once. Other DNA sequences in the sample encode the same CDR3. The chain combines TRBV5-1 with TRBJ2-7, with D tentatively TRBD1 (5 bases). Germline CDR1 and CDR2: SGHRS and YFSETQ. The CDR3 runs 14 residues. The V end lost 0 bases, the J end lost 4 bases, and 11 bases lay between the germline ends. Here the CDR3 reads CASSLEGPPYEQYF. CDR3 coding DNA: TGCGCCAGCAGCTTGGAGGGGCCTCCGTACGAGCAGTACTTC.

V gene TRBV2 combines with J gene TRBJ2-7; 7 bases are a match to TRBD1. V gave up 8 bases and J gave up 2 bases; unmatched junction bases: 6. Germline V gives CDR1 SNHLY, CDR2 FYNNEI. This CDR3 comprises 13 residues. The CDR3 nucleotides are TGTGCCAGCGGTGGGACAGAGACCTACGAGCAGTACTTC. Protein: CASGGTETYEQYF.

The chain couples TRBV5-4 to TRBJ2-1; 9 bases are a match to TRBD1. The CDR3 contains 15 residues. In germline, CDR1 is SGHNT, CDR2 YYREEE (reference sequence). The V gene end was trimmed by 0 bases and the J gene end by 7 bases; junction bases not matched to a gene: 5. The CDR3 DNA follows: TGTGCCAGCAGCTTGGAGGGACAGGGAGGGAATGAGCAGTTCTTC. It encodes CASSLEGQGGNEQFF.

The chain joins TRBV5-1 to TRBJ2-1; TRBD2 matches at 10 bases. V lost 3 bases, J lost 3 bases, and 6 bases stayed unmatched. The CDR3 is made up of 16 amino acids. The V gene's germline CDR1 is SGHRS and CDR2 YFSETQ. CDR3 sequence reads: CASSSTPSGSYNEQFF. The DNA for the CDR3 is TGCGCCAGCAGCTCAACCCCTAGCGGGAGCTACAATGAGCAGTTCTTC.